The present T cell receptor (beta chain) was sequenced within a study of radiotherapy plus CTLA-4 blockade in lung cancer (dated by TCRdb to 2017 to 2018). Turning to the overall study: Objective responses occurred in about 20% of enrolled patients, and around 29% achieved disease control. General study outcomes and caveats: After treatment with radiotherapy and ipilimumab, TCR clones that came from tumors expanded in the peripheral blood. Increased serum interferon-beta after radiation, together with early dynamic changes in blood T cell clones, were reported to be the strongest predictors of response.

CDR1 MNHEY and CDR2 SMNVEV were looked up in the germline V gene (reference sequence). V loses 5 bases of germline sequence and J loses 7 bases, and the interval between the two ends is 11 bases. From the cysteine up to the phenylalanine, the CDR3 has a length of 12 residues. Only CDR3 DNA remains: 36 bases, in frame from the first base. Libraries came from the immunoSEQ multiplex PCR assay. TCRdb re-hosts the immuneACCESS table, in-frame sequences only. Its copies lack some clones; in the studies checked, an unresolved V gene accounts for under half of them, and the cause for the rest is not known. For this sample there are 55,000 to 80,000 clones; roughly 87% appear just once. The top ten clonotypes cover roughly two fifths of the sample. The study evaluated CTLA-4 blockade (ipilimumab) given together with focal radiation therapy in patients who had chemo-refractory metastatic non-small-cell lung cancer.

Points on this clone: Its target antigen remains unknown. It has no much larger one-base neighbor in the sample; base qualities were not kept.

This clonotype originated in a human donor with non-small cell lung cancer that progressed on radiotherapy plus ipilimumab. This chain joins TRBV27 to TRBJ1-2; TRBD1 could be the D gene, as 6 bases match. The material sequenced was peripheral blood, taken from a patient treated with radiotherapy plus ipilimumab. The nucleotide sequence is TGTGCCAGCAGTCGTGGGGGCGTTGGCTACACCTTC. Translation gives CASSRGGVGYTF.